The 10 T cell receptor beta chains below were found in one sample sequenced in a study of T cell repertoires in cytomegalovirus infection. TCRdb independently ran MiXCR on the reads; one entry per CDR3 protein. In the table there are 250,000 to 300,000 distinct CDR3 sequences, roughly 13% of which are singletons. The sample comprised PBMCs. The receptors were gathered from a human donor in good health (CMV status not recorded). Some clones in this sample may be carry-over from other donors' samples.

About this clonotype: Being one base from a much bigger clone, this may be a read error. J is TRBJ1-1 and V is TRBV7-9; D is perhaps TRBD1 (6 bases). CDR3 length: 16 amino acids. Trimming removed 2 bases at V and 1 base at J, with 14 bases between. CDR1 is SEHNR and CDR2 is FQNEAQ in the germline V gene (reference sequence). The CDR3 DNA follows: TGTGCCAGCAGCTTATGGGGAGGGGGAAAGAACACTGAAGCTTTCTTT. The encoded protein is CASSLWGGGKNTEAFF.

This clonotype was counted many times. V usage is TRBV7-2 and J usage is TRBJ2-3, with 10 bases that match TRBD1. Germline CDR1 and CDR2: SGHTA and FQGNSA. The CDR3 length is 15 residues. V lost 5 bases, J lost 4 bases, and 6 bases stayed unmatched. CDR3 DNA: TGTGCCAGCAGCCGCCTAGGACAGGGGGCAGATACGCAGTATTTT. It specifies CASSRLGQGADTQYF.

The table lists this clonotype with many counts. The genes are TRBV7-9 and TRBJ1-2; 8 bases align to TRBD1. CDR1 and CDR2 from the germline V gene are SEHNR and FQNEAQ (reference sequence). The CDR3 length is 13 residues. The J segment lost 6 bases and the V segment lost 3 bases, leaving 3 bases of the junction unmatched. CDR3 in amino acids: CASSLRQGNGYTF. In nucleotides, the CDR3 is TGTGCCAGCAGCTTGCGACAGGGGAATGGCTACACCTTC.

This chain links TRBV6-6 with TRBJ2-2; D gene unclear. CDR1 and CDR2 from the germline V gene are MNHNY and SVGAGI (reference sequence). This CDR3 has 14 residues. The V and J ends lost 1 base and 1 base respectively, with 4 bases between them. In DNA form, the CDR3 reads TGTGCCAGCAGTTACTGGGAGAACACCGGGGAGCTGTTTTTT. Protein: CASSYWENTGELFF.

The V and J genes are TRBV5-1 and TRBJ1-1; 7 nucleotides agree with TRBD1. The germline CDR1 and CDR2 sequences are SGHRS and YFSETQ. The J segment lost 6 bases and the V segment lost 2 bases, leaving 7 bases of the junction unmatched. The CDR3 spans 14 residues. The CDR3 DNA follows: TGCGCCAGCAGCTTCCAACAGGGGATCGCTGAAGCTTTCTTT. The encoded protein is CASSFQQGIAEAFF. Using reference TRBV5-1 and TRBJ1-1 for the parts outside the CDR3, the full variable domain is KAGVTQTPRYLIKTRGQQVTLSCSPISGHRSVSWYQQTPGQGLQFLFEYFSETQRNKGNFPGRFSGRQFSNSRSEMNVSTLELGDSALYLCASSFQQGIAEAFFGQGTRLTVV.

There are many counts of this clonotype. The V call is TRBV7-3, the J call TRBJ2-3; D uncertain. The CDR3 totals 16 residues. Germline CDR1 reads SGHTA; CDR2 reads FQGTGA. Trimming left V 4 bases short and J 6 bases short, with 20 bases between. CDR3 sequence (DNA): TGTGCCAGCAGCTACAACCCGGGTTTACCTACCGATACGCAGTATTTT. Its translation is CASSYNPGLPTDTQYF.

This clonotype was detected many times. The chain couples TRBV28 to TRBJ2-3, with TRBD1 identical over 9 bases. V dropped 4 bases and J dropped 4; count of bases not matched to a gene: 6. The CDR3 has 15 amino acids. Germline CDR1 reads MDHEN; CDR2 reads SYDVKM. Here the CDR3 reads CASSYPGQGPDTQYF. CDR3 in DNA: TGTGCCAGCAGTTACCCTGGACAGGGGCCAGATACGCAGTATTTT.

This clonotype came up a few times. J is TRBJ1-5 and V is TRBV7-6; D call uncertain. V was clipped by 1 base and J by 3 bases, with 4 bases between them. Germline loops: CDR1 SGHVS, CDR2 FNYEAQ. The CDR3 runs to 13 residues. CDR3 amino acids: CASSLGDNQPQHF. CDR3 nucleotide sequence: TGTGCCAGCAGCTTAGGGGACAATCAGCCCCAGCATTTT.

In its sample, this clonotype was seen many times. The rearrangement joins TRBV7-6 to TRBJ2-1; 11 bases align to TRBD2. The CDR3 runs 18 residues. The germline CDR1 and CDR2 sequences are SGHVS and FNYEAQ. V gave up 2 bases and J gave up 1 base; unmatched junction bases: 7. CDR3 nucleotide sequence: TGTGCCAGCAGCTTAACCGCAGCTAGCGGGAGGTCCTACAATGAGCAGTTCTTC. Translating it yields CASSLTAASGRSYNEQFF.

The rearrangement links TRBV5-5 to TRBJ2-6; TRBD1 agrees at 9 bases. The CDR3 covers 17 residues. The V segment lost 3 bases and the J segment 1 base; nucleotides outside the gene matches: 5. The germline CDR1 and CDR2 sequences are SGHKS and YYEKEE (reference sequence). In DNA, the CDR3 is TGTGCCAGCAGCTGGGGGACAGGGATGTCTGGGGCCAACGTCCTGACTTTC. Protein: CASSWGTGMSGANVLTF.